What follows are 30 T cell receptor beta chains derived from one specimen sequenced in a study of T cell responses to AZD1222 COVID-19 vaccine. Repertoires were generated with immunoSEQ multiplex PCR, while TCRdb's copy carries only in-frame clones and drops some. The sample holds approximately 100,000 clones, 92% seen once. Sequenced material: peripheral blood, taken on day 0 of AZD1222 vaccination. Every receptor here comes from an adult in good health.

CDR3 DNA: TGTGCTAGTGGTTTGGCTTTTGATGGAAGAGATACCTACGAGCAGTACTTC. Encoded protein: CASGLAFDGRDTYEQYF. The rearrangement uses TRBV12-5 and TRBJ2-7; D is unresolved. In germline, CDR1 is LGHNT, CDR2 FRNRAP. V lost 1 base to trimming and J lost 2 bases, with 18 bases between them. This CDR3 has 17 amino acids.

The chain links TRBV11-1 to TRBJ2-1; unclear D gene. The CDR3 consists of 13 residues. Trimming stripped 5 bases from V and 5 bases from J, with 10 bases between. Germline V gene lookup returns CDR1 SGHAT and CDR2 FQDESV (reference sequence). In DNA form, the CDR3 reads TGTGCCAGCAGCCTGGGAACACACAATGAGCAGTTCTTC. It encodes CASSLGTHNEQFF. Filled out from reference TRBV11-1 and TRBJ2-1, the complete variable domain reads EAEVAQSPRYKITEKSQAVAFWCDPISGHATLYWYRQILGQGPELLVQFQDESVVDDSQLPKDRFSAERLKGVDSTLKIQPAELGDSAMYLCASSLGTHNEQFFGPGTRLTVL.

The chain is built from TRBV12-2 and TRBJ2-1; TRBD2 is taken as the D call from the table, unchecked against the DNA. TRBV12-2 represents a pseudogene. The CDR3 is 18 residues long. DNA of the CDR3: TGTGCAAGTCGCGCCGAGGGGCTAGCGGGAGTGGCGTACAATGAGCAGTTCTTC. Amino acid sequence: CASRAEGLAGVAYNEQFF.

This clone was seen only once. The genes are TRBV28 and TRBJ2-7, with a tentative D call TRBD1 (6 bases). CDR3 length: 12 residues. CDR1 MDHEN and CDR2 SYDVKM come from the germline V gene. Trimming removed 8 bases at V and 2 bases at J, with 10 bases between. In nucleotides, the CDR3 is TGTGCCAGCCTGACAGGACCCTACGAGCAGTACTTC. It encodes CASLTGPYEQYF.

The rearrangement links TRBV19 to TRBJ1-4; D is uncertain. Germline V gene sequence: CDR1 LNHDA, CDR2 SQIVND (reference sequence). Trimming shortened V by 4 bases and J by 4 bases, and 13 bases separated the two germline ends. This CDR3 region has 15 residues. CDR3 DNA sequence: TGTGCCAGTAGTACCCGGACGGCTCTTAATGAAAAACTGTTTTTT. Translated, it gives CASSTRTALNEKLFF. The full variable domain, in which reference TRBV19 and TRBJ1-4 provide the parts outside the CDR3, is DGGITQSPKYLFRKEGQNVTLSCEQNLNHDAMYWYRQDPGQGLRLIYYSQIVNDFQKGDIAEGYSVSREKKESFPLTVTSAQKNPTAFYLCASSTRTALNEKLFFGSGTQLSVL.

The V and J genes are TRBV5-8 and TRBJ2-3; the D is unclear. CDR3 length equals 11 residues. Trimming shortened V by 4 bases and J by 11 bases, and 11 bases separated the two germline ends. CDR1 and CDR2 from the germline V gene are SGHTS and YDEGEE. CDR3 nucleotide sequence: TGTGCCAGCAGCACGGTCCCAGAGCAGTATTTT. Amino acid sequence: CASSTVPEQYF.

This sequence joins TRBV7-2 and TRBJ2-1; D possibly corresponds to TRBD1 (6 bases). Trimming removed 4 bases at V and 2 bases at J, with 12 bases between. The CDR3 contains 15 residues. Looked up from germline, CDR1 is SGHTA and CDR2 is FQGNSA. Here the CDR3 DNA reads TGTGCCAGCAGCTCCACAGGGTTCCCCTACAATGAGCAGTTCTTC. Protein sequence: CASSSTGFPYNEQFF. Filled out from reference TRBV7-2 and TRBJ2-1, the complete variable domain reads GAGVSQSPSNKVTEKGKDVELRCDPISGHTALYWYRQSLGQGLEFLIYFQGNSAPDKSGLPSDRFSAERTGGSVSTLTIQRTQQEDSAVYLCASSSTGFPYNEQFFGPGTRLTVL.

This chain links TRBV6-6 with TRBJ2-1; 10 nucleotides match TRBD2. The J segment lost 10 bases and the V segment lost 4 bases, leaving 4 bases of the junction unmatched. The CDR3 runs to 13 residues. CDR1 is MNHNY and CDR2 is SVGAGI in the germline V gene (reference sequence). The CDR3 nucleotides read TGTGCCAGCAGTTCTAGCGGGAGCTGGGAGCAGTTCTTC. It translates to CASSSSGSWEQFF.

This rearrangement joins TRBV18 to TRBJ2-4; no reliable D call. The CDR3 runs to 16 residues. V was shortened by 4 bases and J by 0 bases, with 13 bases between the two germline ends. Germline V gives CDR1 KGHSH, CDR2 LQKENI. CDR3 nucleotides: TGTGCCAGCTCACTTCTCGGCCCTCTAGCCAAAAACATTCAGTACTTC. Translation: CASSLLGPLAKNIQYF.

V gene TRBV7-2 combines with J gene TRBJ1-5; D is perhaps TRBD1 (6 bases). The V end lost 3 bases, the J end lost 6 bases, and 15 bases lay between the germline ends. The germline V gene encodes CDR1 SGHTA and CDR2 FQGNSA. The CDR3 runs to 15 residues. CDR3 nucleotides: TGTGCCAGCAGCTTGGGAGGGCCGGGGGCTCAGCCCCAGCATTTT. Its translation: CASSLGGPGAQPQHF.

The gene calls are TRBV5-1 and TRBJ1-1; D not certain. CDR1 is SGHRS, CDR2 YFSETQ, per germline. This CDR3 is built from 14 residues. V gave up 0 bases and J gave up 1 base, with 7 bases separating them. This CDR3 is CASSLEVENTEAFF. DNA for the CDR3: TGCGCCAGCAGCTTGGAGGTGGAGAACACTGAAGCTTTCTTT.

The V call is TRBV7-9, the J call TRBJ1-6, with D unclear. V was shortened by 5 bases and J by 5 bases, with 1 base between the two germline ends. The germline CDR1 and CDR2 sequences are SEHNR and FQNEAQ (reference sequence). The CDR3 runs 11 residues. CDR3 nucleotides: TGTGCCAGCAGCAATAATTCACCCCTCCACTTT. Translation: CASSNNSPLHF.

V gene TRBV29-1 combines with J gene TRBJ1-2; D gene unclear. The CDR3 contains 14 residues. Germline loops: CDR1 SQVTM, CDR2 ANQGSEA. V was shortened by 0 bases and J by 4 bases, with 12 bases between the two germline ends. The CDR3, as DNA: TGCAGCGTTGAAGATTCTTACACCCTCTATGGCTACACCTTC. Amino acid sequence: CSVEDSYTLYGYTF.

This chain links TRBV9 with TRBJ1-6; 7 bases are a match to TRBD1. The junction had 4 bases not matched to a gene; V was cut back by 1 base and J by 6 bases. Germline V gene lookup returns CDR1 SGDLS and CDR2 YYNGEE. This CDR3 region has 15 residues. The CDR3 here is CASSVSGTVNSPLHF. CDR3 nucleotide sequence: TGTGCCAGCAGCGTATCCGGGACAGTTAATTCACCCCTCCACTTT.

The V gene is TRBV18, the J gene TRBJ2-3, with D perhaps TRBD1 or TRBD2 (5 bases each). There are 17 residues in the CDR3. V lost 2 bases and J lost 0, with 15 bases in between. From germline, CDR1 is KGHSH and CDR2 LQKENI. The DNA of the CDR3 is TGTGCCAGCTCACCATTCCGCGAGGGGTTTAGCACAGATACGCAGTATTTT. Protein product: CASSPFREGFSTDTQYF.

The V gene is TRBV15, the J gene TRBJ2-1, with no clear D. V shed 0 bases and J shed 4 bases, with 4 bases lying between them. The germline V gene has CDR1 LNHNV and CDR2 YYDKDF (reference sequence). The CDR3 loop spans 13 amino acids. The CDR3 sequence: CATSRDRYNEQFF. The CDR3 region has the DNA TGTGCCACCAGCAGAGATCGGTACAATGAGCAGTTCTTC.

This clone is a singleton in its sample. The rearrangement links TRBV19 to TRBJ1-1; D gene unclear. CDR3 size: 14 residues. The V and J ends lost 6 bases and 3 bases respectively, with 14 bases between them. CDR1 and CDR2 from the germline V gene are LNHDA and SQIVND (reference sequence). CDR3 loop: CASRPRGADTEAFF. The CDR3 nucleotides are TGTGCCAGTAGACCTCGGGGAGCGGACACTGAAGCTTTCTTT. Together with reference TRBV19 and TRBJ1-1, the CDR3 gives the full variable domain: DGGITQSPKYLFRKEGQNVTLSCEQNLNHDAMYWYRQDPGQGLRLIYYSQIVNDFQKGDIAEGYSVSREKKESFPLTVTSAQKNPTAFYLCASRPRGADTEAFFGQGTRLTVV.

This chain uses TRBV5-5 with TRBJ2-5; D call uncertain. The CDR3 sequence is 12 residues long. Germline V gives CDR1 SGHKS, CDR2 YYEKEE (reference sequence). The V end was cut by 0 bases, the J end by 5 bases, with 5 bases between. In DNA form, the CDR3 reads TGTGCCAGCAGCTTGGGGCGGGAGACCCAGTACTTC. Protein product: CASSLGRETQYF. Complete variable domain (other parts from reference TRBV5-5 and TRBJ2-5): DAGVTQSPTHLIKTRGQQVTLRCSPISGHKSVSWYQQVLGQGPQFIFQYYEKEERGRGNFPDRFSARQFPNYSSELNVNALLLGDSALYLCASSLGRETQYFGPGTRLLVL.

This clone occurred a few times. The chain links TRBV7-2 to TRBJ1-2; D may be TRBD1 (5 bases). The ends were cut back, 6 bases at V and 3 bases at J, with 11 bases in the middle. Looked up from germline, CDR1 is SGHTA and CDR2 is FQGNSA. This CDR3 region has 13 residues. CDR3 DNA sequence: TGTGCCAGCAGTCCAGGGTACCACTATGGCTACACCTTC. Encoded protein: CASSPGYHYGYTF. Full variable domain (outside the CDR3, taken from reference TRBV7-2 and TRBJ1-2): GAGVSQSPSNKVTEKGKDVELRCDPISGHTALYWYRQSLGQGLEFLIYFQGNSAPDKSGLPSDRFSAERTGGSVSTLTIQRTQQEDSAVYLCASSPGYHYGYTFGSGTRLTVV.

A single count supports this clone. The chain employs TRBV11-2 and TRBJ2-4; D is undetermined. Trimming left V 0 bases short and J 7 bases short, with 4 bases between. CDR3 length equals 12 residues. In germline, CDR1 is SGHAT, CDR2 FQNNGV. CDR3 protein: CASSLEDNIQYF. The CDR3 DNA reads as TGTGCCAGCAGCTTAGAAGATAACATTCAGTACTTC.

The J gene is TRBJ2-1, the V gene TRBV5-8; 11 bases fit TRBD2. The CDR3 consists of 15 residues. CDR1 is SGHTS, CDR2 YDEGEE, per germline. The trim removed 2 bases at V and 5 bases at J, leaving 3 bases unmatched. The CDR3 loop reads CASSFSGGVNNEQFF. The CDR3 DNA reads as TGTGCCAGCAGCTTTAGCGGGGGGGTTAACAATGAGCAGTTCTTC. Using reference TRBV5-8 and TRBJ2-1 for the parts outside the CDR3, the full variable domain is EAGVTQSPTHLIKTRGQQATLRCSPISGHTSVYWYQQALGLGLQFLLWYDEGEERNRGNFPPRFSGRQFPNYSSELNVNALELEDSALYLCASSFSGGVNNEQFFGPGTRLTVL.

In its sample, this clone was seen once. The chain combines TRBV7-3 with TRBJ1-2, with D maybe TRBD1 (6 bases). Germline V CDR1 and CDR2: SGHTA, FQGTGA. The CDR3 is made up of 16 amino acids. V gave up 2 bases and J gave up 4 bases, with 17 bases separating them. DNA for the CDR3: TGTGCCAGCAGCTTACCGCCGGGACACCGACCCTATGGCTACACCTTC. Its translation is CASSLPPGHRPYGYTF.

This chain links TRBV7-8 with TRBJ2-1; D call uncertain. The CDR3 spans 14 residues. Germline V CDR1 and CDR2: SGHVS, FQNEAQ. Trimming stripped 5 bases from V and 9 bases from J, with 17 bases between. As DNA, the CDR3 is TGTGCCAGCAGCAGAAAAAAGGATTCGTTTGAGCAGTTCTTC. This encodes CASSRKKDSFEQFF.

This CDR3 is CSVENGANYGYTF. DNA for the CDR3: TGCAGCGTCGAAAATGGGGCTAACTATGGCTACACCTTC. The chain carries TRBV29-1 and TRBJ1-2, with unresolved D. In germline, CDR1 is SQVTM, CDR2 ANQGSEA. The V gene lost 6 bases and the J gene lost 0 bases, with 11 bases spanning the gap. The CDR3 runs 13 residues.

The sample holds one count of this clone. The chain uses TRBV13 and TRBJ1-1; tentative D call: TRBD1 (6 bases). The CDR3 length is 13 residues. Germline CDR1 is PRHDT and CDR2 is FYEKMQ (reference sequence). V was clipped by 4 bases and J by 3 bases, with 9 bases between them. CDR3 region: CASSSRTDTEAFF. Written as DNA, the CDR3 is TGTGCCAGCAGCTCTCGGACAGACACTGAAGCTTTCTTT.

The rearrangement links TRBV5-6 to TRBJ1-5; D ambiguous. This CDR3 spans 13 amino acids. The germline gives CDR1 SGHDT, CDR2 YYEEEE. V was shortened by 4 bases and J by 6 bases, with 11 bases between the two germline ends. CDR3 bases: TGTGCCAGCAGCCCGACACACGGTCAGCCCCAGCATTTT. Its protein is CASSPTHGQPQHF.

The chain combines TRBV4-3 with TRBJ2-2; D unresolved. The germline CDR1 and CDR2 sequences are LGHNA and YSLEER. The CDR3 covers 13 residues. The V end was cut by 0 bases, the J end by 4 bases, with 3 bases between. CDR3 sequence: CASSQDITGELFF. CDR3 nucleotides: TGCGCCAGCAGCCAAGATATCACCGGGGAGCTGTTTTTT.

This clone was seen a few times. The rearrangement links TRBV6-4 to TRBJ2-6; 8 nucleotides match TRBD1. This CDR3 spans 15 amino acids. V trimming: 4 bases; J trimming: 3 bases; junction bases outside the gene matches: 2. In germline, CDR1 is MRHNA, CDR2 SNTAGT. In DNA, the CDR3 is TGTGCCAGCAGTGCTGGACAGGGTGGGGCCAACGTCCTGACTTTC. Translation: CASSAGQGGANVLTF.

The chain's CDR3 is CASSEMLRGQTEAFF. The CDR3, as DNA: TGTGCCAGCAGTGAGATGTTAAGGGGGCAAACTGAAGCTTTCTTT. The chain recombines TRBV6-1 with TRBJ1-1; TRBD1 matches at 7 bases. Losses at the gene ends were 3 bases for V and 5 bases for J; bases not matched to a gene: 9. CDR3 length equals 15 residues. Germline CDR1 is MNHNS and CDR2 is SASEGT.

The V call is TRBV28, the J call TRBJ2-7, with D unresolved. Trimming pared 5 bases from V and 5 bases from J, leaving 13 bases between. Germline lookup yields CDR1 MDHEN and CDR2 SYDVKM. The CDR3 runs to 13 residues. This chain's CDR3 is CASSGSAPHEQYF. For the CDR3, the DNA is TGTGCCAGCAGTGGTTCAGCACCCCACGAGCAGTACTTC. The full variable domain, in which reference TRBV28 and TRBJ2-7 provide the parts outside the CDR3, is DVKVTQSSRYLVKRTGEKVFLECVQDMDHENMFWYRQDPGLGLRLIYFSYDVKMKEKGDIPEGYSVSREKKERFSLILESASTNQTSMYLCASSGSAPHEQYFGPGTRLTVT.